This T cell receptor beta chain was observed in a study of blood T cell repertoires in COVID-19. For the study at large: Sample material is recorded as cDNA or gDNA derived from T cells, B-cell-depleted T cells, or PBMCs.

Using immunoSEQ multiplex PCR, the repertoire was profiled, and TCRdb retains in-frame clones only, with some absent. This sample has hundreds of thousands of clones, with 87% found just once. The TCR originated in a man aged 18 to 30 with active or convalescent COVID-19. Sequenced material: peripheral blood.

Here the CDR3 DNA reads TGTGCTAGTGGTTTGTTCTCGACAGGATGGGACACTGAAGCTTTCTTT. Amino acids: CASGLFSTGWDTEAFF. This chain connects TRBV12-5 to TRBJ1-1; possible D gene TRBD1, 6 bases. CDR1 and CDR2 (germline): LGHNT, FRNRAP. The length of the CDR3 is 16 residues. Trimming pared 2 bases from V and 3 bases from J, leaving 16 bases between.